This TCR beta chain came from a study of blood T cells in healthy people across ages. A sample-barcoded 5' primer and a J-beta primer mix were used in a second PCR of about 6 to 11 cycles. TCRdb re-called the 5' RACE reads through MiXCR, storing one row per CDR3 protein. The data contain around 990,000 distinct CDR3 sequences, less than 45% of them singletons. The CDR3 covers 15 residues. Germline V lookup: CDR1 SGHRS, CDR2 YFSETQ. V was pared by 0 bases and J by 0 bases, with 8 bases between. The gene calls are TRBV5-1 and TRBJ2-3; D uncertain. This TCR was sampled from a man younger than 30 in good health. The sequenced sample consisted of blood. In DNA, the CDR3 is TGCGCCAGCAGCTTGGCCGGCAAGAGCACAGATACGCAGTATTTT. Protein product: CASSLAGKSTDTQYF.